This TCR beta chain is from a study of long-term antiretroviral therapy in people with HIV. Investigators performed immunoSEQ version v3.0 at survey level. TCRdb's table, derived via immunoSEQ multiplex PCR, lists solely in-frame clones and lacks some. The sample includes around 15,000 clones, 91% of them seen just once. This CDR3 spans 16 amino acids. The V gene end was trimmed by 4 bases and the J gene end by 0 bases; junction bases not matched to a gene: 5. Germline V gene data show CDR1 as SGHRS and CDR2 as YFSETQ. This chain joins TRBV5-1 and TRBJ2-3, with 10 nucleotides matching TRBD2. The source was unsorted PBMCs, collected 0.6 years after starting antiretroviral therapy. This TCR was recovered from a woman between 35 and 50 years old with HIV. The CDR3: CASSQRGGGSTDTQYF. CDR3 nucleotide sequence: TGCGCCAGCAGCCAGCGGGGGGGCGGGAGCACAGATACGCAGTATTTT. The variable domain in full, completed from reference TRBV5-1 and TRBJ2-3, reads KAGVTQTPRYLIKTRGQQVTLSCSPISGHRSVSWYQQTPGQGLQFLFEYFSETQRNKGNFPGRFSGRQFSNSRSEMNVSTLELGDSALYLCASSQRGGGSTDTQYFGPGTRLTVL.